Sequencing of this T cell receptor (beta chain) was carried out in a study of control samples from healthy donors and cancer patients. This table comes from immunoSEQ multiplex PCR, and its TCRdb copy is limited to in-frame clones, with some not included. The repertoire includes 90,000 to 100,000 clones, roughly 86% of them detected once, and 1.5% to 2.5% sits in the top ten. Trimming cost V 5 bases and J 0 bases, with 11 bases left between them. This CDR3 spans 14 amino acids. The V gene's germline CDR1 is LNHDA and CDR2 SQIVND (reference sequence). This TCR was sampled from a man in his sixties in good health. The genes are TRBV19 and TRBJ2-7, with unresolved D. The sequencing input was blood. CDR3 DNA sequence: TGTGCCAGTAGTGTCGGCCGCCGCTCCTACGAGCAGTACTTC. Translation: CASSVGRRSYEQYF.